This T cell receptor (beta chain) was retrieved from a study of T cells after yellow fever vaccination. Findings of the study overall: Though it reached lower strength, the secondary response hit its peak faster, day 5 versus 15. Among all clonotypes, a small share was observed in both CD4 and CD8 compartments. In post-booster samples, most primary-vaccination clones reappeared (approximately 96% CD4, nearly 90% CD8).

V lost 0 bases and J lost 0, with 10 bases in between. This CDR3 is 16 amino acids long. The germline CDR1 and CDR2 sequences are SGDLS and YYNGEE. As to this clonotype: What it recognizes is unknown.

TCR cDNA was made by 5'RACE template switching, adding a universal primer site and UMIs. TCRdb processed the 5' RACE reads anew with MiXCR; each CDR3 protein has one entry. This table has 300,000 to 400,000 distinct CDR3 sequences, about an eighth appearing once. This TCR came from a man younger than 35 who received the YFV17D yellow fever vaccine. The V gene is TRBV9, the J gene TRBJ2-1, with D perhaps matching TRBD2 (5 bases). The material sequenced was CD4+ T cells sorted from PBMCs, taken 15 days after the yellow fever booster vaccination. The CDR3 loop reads CASSVVRGSSYNEQFF. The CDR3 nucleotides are TGTGCCAGCAGCGTAGTACGTGGGAGCTCCTACAATGAGCAGTTCTTC.